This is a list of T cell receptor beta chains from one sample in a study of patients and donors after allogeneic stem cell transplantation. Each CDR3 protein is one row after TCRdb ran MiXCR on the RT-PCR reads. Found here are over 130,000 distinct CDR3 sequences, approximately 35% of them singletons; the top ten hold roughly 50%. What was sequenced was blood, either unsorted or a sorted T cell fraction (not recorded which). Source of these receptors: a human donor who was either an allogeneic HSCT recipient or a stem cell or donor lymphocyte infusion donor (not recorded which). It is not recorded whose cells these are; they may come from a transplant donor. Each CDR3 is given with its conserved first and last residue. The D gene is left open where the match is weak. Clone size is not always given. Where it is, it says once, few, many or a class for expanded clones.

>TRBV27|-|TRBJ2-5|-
TGTGCCAGCAGGGAGTTGGGTGAGGACCCGTTGAGGGAGACCCAGTACTTC
CASRELGEDPLRETQYF
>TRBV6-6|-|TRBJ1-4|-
TGTGCCAGCAATCCACGGGGTACCCATGAAAAACTGTTTTTT
CASNPRGTHEKLFF
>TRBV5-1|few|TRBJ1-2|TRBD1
TGCGCCAGCAGCACTCGGGGACAGACTCACTATGGCTACACCTTC
CASSTRGQTHYGYTF
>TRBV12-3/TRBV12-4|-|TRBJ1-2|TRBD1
TGTGCCAGCAGATTTGGACAGGGGCCATCCTCGTTCCTCACCTTC
CASRFGQGPSSFLTF
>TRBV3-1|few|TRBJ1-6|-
TGTGCCAGCAGCCAAGTCGGGGGTAATTCACCCCTCCACTTT
CASSQVGGNSPLHF
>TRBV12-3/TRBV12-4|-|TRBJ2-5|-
TGTGCCAGCAGTTTACCGACACGAGTCTCTTTGGAGACCCAGTACTTC
CASSLPTRVSLETQYF
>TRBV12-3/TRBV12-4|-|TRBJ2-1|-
TGTGCCAGCAGCCTCGGACGAGGCAATGAGCAGTTCTTC
CASSLGRGNEQFF
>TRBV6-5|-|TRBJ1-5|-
TGTGCCAGCAGTCAAGGGGTAAACAATCAGCCCCAGCATTTT
CASSQGVNNQPQHF
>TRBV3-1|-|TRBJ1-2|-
TGTGCCAGCAGCCAAGCGGCAGGCCCTCATGGCTACACCTTC
CASSQAAGPHGYTF
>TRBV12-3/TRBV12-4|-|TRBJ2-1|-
TGTGCCAGCGGCCCCGGCTACAATGAGCAGTTCTTC
CASGPGYNEQFF
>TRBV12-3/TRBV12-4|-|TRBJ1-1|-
TGTGCCAGCAGTTTACACCAGAACACTGAAGCTTTCTTT
CASSLHQNTEAFF
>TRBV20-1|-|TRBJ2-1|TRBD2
TGCAGTGCTAGAGAAATAGCGGGGGCGTACAATGAGCAGTTCTTC
CSAREIAGAYNEQFF
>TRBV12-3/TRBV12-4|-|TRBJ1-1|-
TGTGCCAGCAGCCGAGTTTCTGGATCTGAAGCTTTCTTT
CASSRVSGSEAFF
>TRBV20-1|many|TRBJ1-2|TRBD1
TGCAGTGCTAGTAGCTTTCACCGACAGGGGGCCTCCTATGGCTACACCTTC
CSASSFHRQGASYGYTF
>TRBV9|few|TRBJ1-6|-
TGTGCCAGCAGCGTCTCCCCTACTCTTAATTCACCCCTCCACTTT
CASSVSPTLNSPLHF
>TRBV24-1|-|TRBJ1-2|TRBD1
TGTGCCACCAGTGACCGGACAGGGGTCTATGGCTACACCTTC
CATSDRTGVYGYTF
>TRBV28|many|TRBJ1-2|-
TGTGCCAGCAGTTCACCCCCTAGGGAAGACACCTTC
CASSSPPREDTF
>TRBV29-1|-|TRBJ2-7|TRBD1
TGCAGCGTTGAAGAACCGGGACAGGGGTCCTACGAGCAGTACTTC
CSVEEPGQGSYEQYF
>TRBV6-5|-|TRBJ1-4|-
TGTGCCAGCAGACACAGGGAAACTAATGAAAAACTGTTTTTT
CASRHRETNEKLFF
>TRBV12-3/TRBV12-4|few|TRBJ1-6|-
TGTGCCAGCAGCTTTTCCGGGTCCTATAATTCACCCCTCCACTTT
CASSFSGSYNSPLHF
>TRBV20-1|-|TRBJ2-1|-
TGCAGTGCTAGGTACTGGGGAGGCTACAATGAGCAGTTCTTC
CSARYWGGYNEQFF
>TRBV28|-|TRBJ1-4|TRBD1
TGTGCCAGCAGTTGGGGACAGGGCCTCGGCACTAATGAAAAACTGTTTTTT
CASSWGQGLGTNEKLFF
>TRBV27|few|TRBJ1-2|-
TGTGCCAGCAGGAGGGGCAGCTATGGCTACACCTTC
CASRRGSYGYTF
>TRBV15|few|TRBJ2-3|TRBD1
TGTGCCACCAGCAGAGATGGCTCCAGGGGGCATTTAACAGATACGCAGTATTTT
CATSRDGSRGHLTDTQYF
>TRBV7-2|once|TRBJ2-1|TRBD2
TGTGCCAGCAACCTTAGCGGGGGATCGTACAATGAGCAGTTCTTC
CASNLSGGSYNEQFF
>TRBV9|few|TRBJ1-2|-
TGTGCCAGCACTGACAGCTTTAACTATGGCTACACCTTC
CASTDSFNYGYTF
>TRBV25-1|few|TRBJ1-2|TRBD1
TGTGCCAGCAGTGAATCATATGTGCAGGGGGCCAAATATGGCTACACCTTC
CASSESYVQGAKYGYTF
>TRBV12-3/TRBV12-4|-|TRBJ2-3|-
TGTGCCAGCAGTTTAGTGGTCACAGATACGCAGTATTTT
CASSLVVTDTQYF
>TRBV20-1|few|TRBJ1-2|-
TGCAGTGCTACCCCAGAGAGGGCCTATGGCTACACCTTC
CSATPERAYGYTF
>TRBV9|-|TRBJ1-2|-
TGTGCCAGCAGCGTAGATAGCAGGGGTAATAACTATGGCTACACCTTC
CASSVDSRGNNYGYTF
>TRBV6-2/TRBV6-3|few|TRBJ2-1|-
TGTGCCAGCAGCGACGACAGTTCCCATGAGCAGTTCTTC
CASSDDSSHEQFF
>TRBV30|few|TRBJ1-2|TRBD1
TGTGCCTCACACCGACAGGGGGCGCGGGGCTACACCTTC
CASHRQGARGYTF
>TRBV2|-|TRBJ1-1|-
TGTGCCAGCAAAAGTTTCGCCACTGAAGCTTTCTTT
CASKSFATEAFF
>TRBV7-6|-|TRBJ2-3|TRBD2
TGTGCCAGCAGCTTACTAGCGGGGGCCCACACAGATACGCAGTATTTT
CASSLLAGAHTDTQYF
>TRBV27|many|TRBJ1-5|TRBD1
TGTGCCAGCGGTCAACAGGGGTTCAATCAGCCCCAGCATTTT
CASGQQGFNQPQHF
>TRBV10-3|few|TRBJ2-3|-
TGTGCCATCAGTGGCGGGGACAACACCCGCACAGATACGCAGTATTTT
CAISGGDNTRTDTQYF
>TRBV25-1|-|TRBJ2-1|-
TGTGCCAGCAGCAGAGACGGATACAATGAGCAGTTCTTC
CASSRDGYNEQFF
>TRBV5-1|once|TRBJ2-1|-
TGCGCCAGCAGCTTTGGGGTAGGGGAGCAGTTCTTC
CASSFGVGEQFF
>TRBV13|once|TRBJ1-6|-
TGTGTCAGCAGCTTAGGGGTTTATTCACCCCTCCACTTT
CVSSLGVYSPLHF
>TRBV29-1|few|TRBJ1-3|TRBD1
TGCAGCGTTGGACAGGGGATAGACACCATATATTTT
CSVGQGIDTIYF
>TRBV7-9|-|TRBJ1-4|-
TGTGCCAGCAGCTTAGCTAATGAAAAACTGTTTTTT
CASSLANEKLFF
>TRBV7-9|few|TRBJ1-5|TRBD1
TGTGCCAGCAGCTCGGTCCCTTCGGCGACAGGGCGGGATCAGCCCCAGCATTTT
CASSSVPSATGRDQPQHF
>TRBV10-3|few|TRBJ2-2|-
TGTGCCATCAGTGATCGGGGGGCAAACACCGGGGAGCTGTTTTTT
CAISDRGANTGELFF
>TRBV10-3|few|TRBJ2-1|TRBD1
TGTGCCACCAGACAGGGTTCCTACAATGAGCAGTTCTTC
CATRQGSYNEQFF
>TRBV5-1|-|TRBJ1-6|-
TGCGCCAGCAGAATCCGGGAGGGAGGGTCACCCCTCCACTTT
CASRIREGGSPLHF
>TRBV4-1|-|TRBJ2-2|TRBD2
TGCGCCAGCAGGGATTTTAGCGGGGTGAACACCGGGGAGCTGTTTTTT
CASRDFSGVNTGELFF
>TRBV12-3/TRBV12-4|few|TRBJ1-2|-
TGTGCCAGCAGCCCCCTCCAGGGACCTAACTATGGCTACACCTTC
CASSPLQGPNYGYTF
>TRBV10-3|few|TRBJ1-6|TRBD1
TGTGCCATCAGACAGGGGGCAGAGAATTCACCCCTCCACTTT
CAIRQGAENSPLHF
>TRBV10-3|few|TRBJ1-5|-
TGTGCCATCAGTGAGGGACAGAAGGGCAATCAGCCCCAGCATTTT
CAISEGQKGNQPQHF
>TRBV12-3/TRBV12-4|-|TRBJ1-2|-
TGTGCCAGCAGTGCCGGGGGGCCAAACTATGGCTACACCTTC
CASSAGGPNYGYTF
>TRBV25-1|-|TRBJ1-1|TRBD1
TGTGCCAGCAGTGGGGACAGGGTGAGAGCTTTCTTT
CASSGDRVRAFF
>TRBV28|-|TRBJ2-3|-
TGTGCCAGCACTGAAAGCGGGTCGGGCACAGATACGCAGTATTTT
CASTESGSGTDTQYF
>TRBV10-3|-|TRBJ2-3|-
TGTGCCATCAGTGATGAACGTCGGGTCGGCCGAGATACGCAGTATTTT
CAISDERRVGRDTQYF
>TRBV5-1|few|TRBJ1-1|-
TGCGCCAGCAGCTTGAAAGGCCTTGAGGAAGTCGCTGAAGCTTTCTTT
CASSLKGLEEVAEAFF